This T cell receptor beta chain is drawn from a study of blood T cell repertoires in COVID-19. The germline V gene has CDR1 SGDLS and CDR2 YYNGEE. V gave up 3 bases and J gave up 0 bases, with 10 bases separating them. This CDR3 region has 15 residues. Someone with COVID-19 had been met by exposed participants within 2 weeks before study entry. Data came from immunoSEQ multiplex PCR; TCRdb stores just in-frame clones and leaves some out. The sample lists 350,000 to 500,000 clones, more than 70% occurring once. The sample comprised PBMCs or T cells enriched from blood (not recorded which). This TCR was recovered from a woman under 30 who had been exposed to COVID-19. The rearrangement links TRBV9 to TRBJ1-3; perhaps TRBD1 as D (6 bases). CDR3 sequence: CASSASGDSGNTIYF. CDR3 DNA sequence: TGTGCCAGCAGCGCTTCAGGGGACTCTGGAAACACCATATATTTT.